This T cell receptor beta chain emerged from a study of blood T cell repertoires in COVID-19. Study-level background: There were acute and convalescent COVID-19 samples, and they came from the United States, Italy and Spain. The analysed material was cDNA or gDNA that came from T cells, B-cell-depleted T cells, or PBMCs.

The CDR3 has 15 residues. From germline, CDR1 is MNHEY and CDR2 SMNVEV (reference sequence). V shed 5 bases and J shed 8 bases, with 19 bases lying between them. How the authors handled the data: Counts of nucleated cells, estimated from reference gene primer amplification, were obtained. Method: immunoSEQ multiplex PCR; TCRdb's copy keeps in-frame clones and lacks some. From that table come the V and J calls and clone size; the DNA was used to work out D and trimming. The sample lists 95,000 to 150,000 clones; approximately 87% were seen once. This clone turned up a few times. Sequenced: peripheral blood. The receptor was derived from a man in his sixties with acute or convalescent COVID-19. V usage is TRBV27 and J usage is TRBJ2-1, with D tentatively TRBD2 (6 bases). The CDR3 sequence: CASSVGNSGRDEQFF. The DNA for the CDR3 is TGTGCCAGCAGTGTCGGTAATAGCGGTAGGGATGAGCAGTTCTTC.